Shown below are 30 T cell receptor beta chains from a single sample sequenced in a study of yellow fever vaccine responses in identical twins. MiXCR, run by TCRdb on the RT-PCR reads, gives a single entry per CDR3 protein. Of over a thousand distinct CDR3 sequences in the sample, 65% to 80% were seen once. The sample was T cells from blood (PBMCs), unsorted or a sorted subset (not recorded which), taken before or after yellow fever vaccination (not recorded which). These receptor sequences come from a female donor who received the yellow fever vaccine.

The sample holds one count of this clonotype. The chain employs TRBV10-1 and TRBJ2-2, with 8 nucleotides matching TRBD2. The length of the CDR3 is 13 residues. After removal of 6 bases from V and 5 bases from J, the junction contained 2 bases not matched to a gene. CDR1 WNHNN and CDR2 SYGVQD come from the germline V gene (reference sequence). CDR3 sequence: CASRAGGTGELFF. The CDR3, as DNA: TGCGCCAGCAGGGCGGGAGGAACCGGGGAGCTGTTTTTT.

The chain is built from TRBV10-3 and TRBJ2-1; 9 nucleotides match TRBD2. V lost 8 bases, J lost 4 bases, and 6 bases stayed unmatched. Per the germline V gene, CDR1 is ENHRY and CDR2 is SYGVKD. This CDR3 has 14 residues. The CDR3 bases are TGTGCCATCTCGGCGGGAGGGCCGTACAATGAGCAGTTCTTC. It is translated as CAISAGGPYNEQFF.

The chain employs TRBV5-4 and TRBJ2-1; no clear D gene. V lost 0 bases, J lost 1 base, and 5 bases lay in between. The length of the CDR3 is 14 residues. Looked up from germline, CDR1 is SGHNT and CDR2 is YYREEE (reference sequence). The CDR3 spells CASSLAESYNEQFF. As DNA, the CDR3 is TGTGCCAGCAGCTTGGCAGAGTCCTACAATGAGCAGTTCTTC.

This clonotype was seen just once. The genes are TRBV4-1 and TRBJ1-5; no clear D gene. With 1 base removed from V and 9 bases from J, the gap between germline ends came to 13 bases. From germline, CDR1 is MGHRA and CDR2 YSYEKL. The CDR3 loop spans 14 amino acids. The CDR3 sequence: CASSQVGSGGPQHF. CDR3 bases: TGCGCCAGCAGCCAAGTGGGTTCAGGCGGGCCCCAGCATTTT.

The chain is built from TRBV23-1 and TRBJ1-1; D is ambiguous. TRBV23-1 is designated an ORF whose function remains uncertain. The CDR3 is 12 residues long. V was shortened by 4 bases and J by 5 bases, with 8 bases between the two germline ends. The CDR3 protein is CASSPQRTEAFF. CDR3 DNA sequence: TGCGCCAGCAGTCCCCAGCGGACTGAAGCTTTCTTT.

The CDR3 here is CASSLARQGNNYGYTF. CDR3 DNA sequence: TGTGCCAGCAGTTTAGCGCGGCAGGGGAATAACTATGGCTACACCTTC. J is TRBJ1-2 and V is TRBV12-3 or TRBV12-4; TRBD1 is a possible D gene (6 bases). The CDR3 is made up of 16 amino acids. V lost 0 bases, J lost 1 base, and 12 bases lay in between.

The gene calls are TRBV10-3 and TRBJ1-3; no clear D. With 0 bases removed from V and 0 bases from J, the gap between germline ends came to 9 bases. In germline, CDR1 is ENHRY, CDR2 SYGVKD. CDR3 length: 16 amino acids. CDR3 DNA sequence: TGTGCCATCAGTGAGTCGGCGGTGAACTCTGGAAACACCATATATTTT. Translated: CAISESAVNSGNTIYF.

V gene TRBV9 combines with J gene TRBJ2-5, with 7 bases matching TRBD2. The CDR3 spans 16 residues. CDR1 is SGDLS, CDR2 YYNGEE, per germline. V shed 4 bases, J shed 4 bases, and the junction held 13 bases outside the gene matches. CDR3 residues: CASSLLEGGSGETQYF. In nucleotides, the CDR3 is TGTGCCAGCAGCCTCCTTGAAGGCGGGAGCGGAGAGACCCAGTACTTC. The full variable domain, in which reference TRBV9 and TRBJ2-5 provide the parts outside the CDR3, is DSGVTQTPKHLITATGQRVTLRCSPRSGDLSVYWYQQSLDQGLQFLIQYYNGEERAKGNILERFSAQQFPDLHSELNLSSLELGDSALYFCASSLLEGGSGETQYFGPGTRLLVL.

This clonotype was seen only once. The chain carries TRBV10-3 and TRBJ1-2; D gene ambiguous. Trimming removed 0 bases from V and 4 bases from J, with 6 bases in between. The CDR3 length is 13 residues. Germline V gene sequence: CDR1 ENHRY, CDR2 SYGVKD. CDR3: CAISESGLYGYTF. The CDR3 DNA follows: TGTGCCATCAGTGAGTCGGGCCTCTATGGCTACACCTTC.

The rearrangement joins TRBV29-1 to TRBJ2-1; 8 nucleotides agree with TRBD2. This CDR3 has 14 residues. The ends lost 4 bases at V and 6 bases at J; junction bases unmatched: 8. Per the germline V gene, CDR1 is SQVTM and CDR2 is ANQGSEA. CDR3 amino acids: CSVGSGRSGNEQFF. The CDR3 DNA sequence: TGCAGCGTTGGGAGCGGGAGATCGGGCAATGAGCAGTTCTTC.

CDR3 in amino acids: CASSPDRGYEQYV. CDR3 nucleotides: TGCGCCAGCAGCCCCGACAGGGGCTACGAGCAGTACGTC. V gene TRBV4-1 combines with J gene TRBJ2-7, with TRBD1 matching 8 bases. The germline V gene encodes CDR1 MGHRA and CDR2 YSYEKL. CDR3 size: 13 residues. V lost 4 bases, J lost 3 bases, and 2 bases stayed unmatched.

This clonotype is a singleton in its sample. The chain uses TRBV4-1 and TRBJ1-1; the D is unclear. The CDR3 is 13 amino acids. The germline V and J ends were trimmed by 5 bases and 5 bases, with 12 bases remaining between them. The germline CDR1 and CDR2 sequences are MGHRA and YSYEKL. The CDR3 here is CASSVEPRTEAFF. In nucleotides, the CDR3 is TGCGCCAGCAGCGTTGAGCCGCGGACTGAAGCTTTCTTT.

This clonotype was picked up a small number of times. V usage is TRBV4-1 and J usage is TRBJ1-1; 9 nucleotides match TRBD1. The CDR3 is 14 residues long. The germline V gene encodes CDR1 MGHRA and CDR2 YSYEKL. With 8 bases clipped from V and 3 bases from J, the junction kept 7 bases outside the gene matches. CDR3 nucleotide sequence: TGCGCCAGCGGAGCAGACAGGGGGTACACTGAAGCTTTCTTT. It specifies CASGADRGYTEAFF.

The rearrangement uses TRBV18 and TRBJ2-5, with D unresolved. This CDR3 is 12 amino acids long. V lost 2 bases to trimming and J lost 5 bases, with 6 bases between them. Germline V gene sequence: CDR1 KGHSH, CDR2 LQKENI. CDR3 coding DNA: TGTGCCAGCTCACCAATGGTCGAGACCCAGTACTTC. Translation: CASSPMVETQYF.

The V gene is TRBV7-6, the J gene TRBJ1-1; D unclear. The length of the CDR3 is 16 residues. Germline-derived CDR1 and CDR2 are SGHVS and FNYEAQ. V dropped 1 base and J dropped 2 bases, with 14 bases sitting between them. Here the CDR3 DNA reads TGTGCCAGCAGCTTAGGGGGTGGCGCCGTTAACACTGAAGCTTTCTTT. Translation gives CASSLGGGAVNTEAFF.

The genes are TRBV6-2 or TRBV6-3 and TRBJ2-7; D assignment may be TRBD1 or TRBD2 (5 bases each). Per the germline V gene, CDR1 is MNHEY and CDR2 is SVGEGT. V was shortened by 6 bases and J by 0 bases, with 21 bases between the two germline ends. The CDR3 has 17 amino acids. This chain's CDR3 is CASRRRDGPWSSYEQYV. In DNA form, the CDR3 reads TGTGCCAGCAGGCGAAGGGACGGACCGTGGAGCTCCTACGAGCAGTACGTC.

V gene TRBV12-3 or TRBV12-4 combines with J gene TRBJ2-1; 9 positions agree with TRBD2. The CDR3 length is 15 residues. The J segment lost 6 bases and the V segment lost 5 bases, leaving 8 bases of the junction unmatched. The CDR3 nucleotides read TGTGCCAGCAGTGGCGGGGGGGCCGTTGTCAATGAGCAGTTCTTC. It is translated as CASSGGGAVVNEQFF.

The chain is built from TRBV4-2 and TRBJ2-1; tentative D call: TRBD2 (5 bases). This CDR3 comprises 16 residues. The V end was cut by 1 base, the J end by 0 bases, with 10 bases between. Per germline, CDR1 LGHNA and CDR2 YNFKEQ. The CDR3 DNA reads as TGTGCCAGCAGCCAAGCTAGCCAGAGCTCCTACAATGAGCAGTTCTTC. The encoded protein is CASSQASQSSYNEQFF.

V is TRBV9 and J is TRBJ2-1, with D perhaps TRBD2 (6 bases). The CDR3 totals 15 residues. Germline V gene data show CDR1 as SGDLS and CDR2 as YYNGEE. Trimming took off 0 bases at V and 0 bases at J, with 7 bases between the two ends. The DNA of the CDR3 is TGTGCCAGCAGCGTAGCCGGGGGCTCCTACAATGAGCAGTTCTTC. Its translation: CASSVAGGSYNEQFF.

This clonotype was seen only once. The CDR3 reads CASSYMNTEAFF. As DNA, the CDR3 is TGTGCCAGCAGCTATATGAACACTGAAGCTTTCTTT. V usage is TRBV11-2 and J usage is TRBJ1-1; the D is unclear. Germline CDR1 reads SGHAT; CDR2 reads FQNNGV. The CDR3 runs 12 residues. V was clipped by 4 bases and J by 0 bases, with 3 bases between them.

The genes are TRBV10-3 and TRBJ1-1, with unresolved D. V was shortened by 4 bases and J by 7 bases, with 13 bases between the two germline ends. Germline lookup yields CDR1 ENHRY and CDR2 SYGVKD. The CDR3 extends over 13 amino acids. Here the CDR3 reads CAISGDSGGEAFF. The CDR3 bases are TGTGCCATCAGTGGTGACTCGGGTGGTGAAGCTTTCTTT.

The CDR3 spells CASSSLQGSYADGYTF. The DNA for the CDR3 is TGTGCCAGCAGCTCCCTGCAGGGGAGTTACGCCGATGGCTACACCTTC. The chain links TRBV11-1 to TRBJ1-2, with a weak D call TRBD1 (6 bases). This CDR3 region has 16 residues. Germline V CDR1 and CDR2: SGHAT, FQDESV (reference sequence). Trimming took 4 bases from V and 6 from J, leaving 21 bases between them.

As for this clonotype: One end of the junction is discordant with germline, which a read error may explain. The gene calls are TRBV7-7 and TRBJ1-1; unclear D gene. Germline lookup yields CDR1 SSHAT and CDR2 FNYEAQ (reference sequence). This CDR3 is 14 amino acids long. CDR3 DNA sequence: TGTGCTAGCAGCCCTAGGACGGGGAACACTGAAGCTTTCTTT. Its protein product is CASSPRTGNTEAFF.

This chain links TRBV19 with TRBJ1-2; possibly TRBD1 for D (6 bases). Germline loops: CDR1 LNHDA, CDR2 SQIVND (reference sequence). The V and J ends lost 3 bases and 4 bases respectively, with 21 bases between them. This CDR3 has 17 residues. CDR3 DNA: TGTGCCAGTAGTATCCGAGGGGGAGACCGAGCGAGCTATGGCTACACCTTC. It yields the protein CASSIRGGDRASYGYTF.

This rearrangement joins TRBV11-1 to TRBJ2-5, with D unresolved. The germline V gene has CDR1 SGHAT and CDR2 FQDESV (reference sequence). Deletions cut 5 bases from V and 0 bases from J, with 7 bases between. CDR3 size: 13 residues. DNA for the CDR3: TGTGCCAGCAGCCGCGGATACCAAGAGACCCAGTACTTC. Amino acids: CASSRGYQETQYF. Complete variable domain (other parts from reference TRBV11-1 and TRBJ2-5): EAEVAQSPRYKITEKSQAVAFWCDPISGHATLYWYRQILGQGPELLVQFQDESVVDDSQLPKDRFSAERLKGVDSTLKIQPAELGDSAMYLCASSRGYQETQYFGPGTRLLVL.

DNA of the CDR3: TGTGCCAGCAGTCGTTACGGGACTAATGAAAAACTGTTTTTT. Its protein product is CASSRYGTNEKLFF. The chain employs TRBV14 and TRBJ1-4; no clear D. The germline V and J ends were trimmed by 6 bases and 2 bases, with 10 bases remaining between them. This CDR3 is 14 amino acids long. Germline V gene lookup returns CDR1 SGHDN and CDR2 FVKESK. Full variable domain (remainder filled in from reference TRBV14 and TRBJ1-4): EAGVTQFPSHSVIEKGQTVTLRCDPISGHDNLYWYRRVMGKEIKFLLHFVKESKQDESGMPNNRFLAERTGGTYSTLKVQPAELEDSGVYFCASSRYGTNEKLFFGSGTQLSVL.

The CDR3: CASSRLADTYEQYF. As DNA, the CDR3 is TGTGCCAGCAGCAGACTAGCGGATACCTACGAGCAGTACTTC. The chain carries TRBV21-1 and TRBJ2-7; the table gives TRBD2 as D, unverified against the DNA. TRBV21-1 represents a pseudogene. The CDR3 consists of 14 residues.

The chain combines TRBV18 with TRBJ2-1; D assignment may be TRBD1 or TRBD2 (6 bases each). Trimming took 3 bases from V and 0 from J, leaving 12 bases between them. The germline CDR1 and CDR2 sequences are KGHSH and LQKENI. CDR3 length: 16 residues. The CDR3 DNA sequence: TGTGCCAGCTCACCCCGGGGGCGCAGCTCCTACAATGAGCAGTTCTTC. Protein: CASSPRGRSSYNEQFF.

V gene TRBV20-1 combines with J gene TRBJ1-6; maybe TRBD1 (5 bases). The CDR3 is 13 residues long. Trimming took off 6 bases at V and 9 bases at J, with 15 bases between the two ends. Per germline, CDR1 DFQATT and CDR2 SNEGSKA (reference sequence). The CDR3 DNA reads TGCAGTGCCCCGCCAGGGAGGGGTTCACCCCTCCACTTT. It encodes CSAPPGRGSPLHF.

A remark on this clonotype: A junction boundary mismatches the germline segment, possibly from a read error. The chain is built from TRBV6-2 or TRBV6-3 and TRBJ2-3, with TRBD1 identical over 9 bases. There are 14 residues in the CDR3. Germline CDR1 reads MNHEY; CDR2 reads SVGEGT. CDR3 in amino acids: CASIGQGRTDTLYF. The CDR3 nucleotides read TGTGCCAGCATTGGACAGGGGCGGACAGATACGCTGTATTTT.